Presented here are 20 T cell receptor beta chains from one specimen sequenced in a study of blood T cells in healthy people across ages. A second PCR of about 7 to 12 cycles used a sample-barcoded 5' primer and a J-beta primer mix. MiXCR, applied by TCRdb to the 5' RACE reads, yields one record per CDR3 protein. The table includes about 1,800,000 distinct CDR3 sequences, about 30% detected once. The specimen sequenced was blood. The receptor source for this set is a woman in her thirties in good health.

The table lists this clonotype with many counts. At one end the junction does not follow the germline gene, possibly because of a read error. The chain uses TRBV27 and TRBJ2-6; D is ambiguous. CDR3 length: 14 residues. Germline assignment: CDR1 MNHEY and CDR2 SMNVEV (reference sequence). CDR3 sequence: CASSLYSGANVLTF. The CDR3 nucleotides are TGCGCCAGCAGCTTGTACTCTGGGGCCAACGTCCTGACTTTC.

V and J are TRBV11-2 and TRBJ1-2; D gene ambiguous. The V gene lost 0 bases and the J gene lost 1 base, with 9 bases spanning the gap. The CDR3 extends over 15 amino acids. From germline, CDR1 is SGHAT and CDR2 FQNNGV. The CDR3 protein is CASSLEAALNYGYTF. The CDR3, as DNA: TGTGCCAGCAGCTTAGAAGCGGCACTTAACTATGGCTACACCTTC.

The CDR3 nucleotides read TGTGCCTGGAGTGTATCCGAGGATGAGCAGTTCTTC. Encoded protein: CAWSVSEDEQFF. V usage is TRBV30 and J usage is TRBJ2-1, with D hard to call. The CDR3 extends over 12 amino acids. Trimming stripped 0 bases from V and 8 bases from J, with 8 bases between. Germline CDR1 GTSNPN, CDR2 SVGIG (reference sequence). The full variable domain, its missing parts supplied by reference TRBV30 and TRBJ2-1, is SQTIHQWPATLVQPVGSPLSLECTVEGTSNPNLYWYRQAAGRGLQLLFYSVGIGQISSEVPQNLSASRPQDRQFILSSKKLLLSDSGFYLCAWSVSEDEQFFGPGTRLTVL.

This clonotype was seen only a few times. A junction end diverges from the germline sequence, so it may reflect a read error. The chain joins TRBV5-1 to TRBJ2-3; tentative D call: TRBD1 (6 bases). Per the germline V gene, CDR1 is SGHRS and CDR2 is YFSETQ. The CDR3 has 15 residues. The CDR3 bases are TGCACCAGCAGCTTGGTGGGGGCGAACACAGATACGCAGTATTTT. It translates to CTSSLVGANTDTQYF. Together with reference TRBV5-1 and TRBJ2-3, the CDR3 gives the full variable domain: KAGVTQTPRYLIKTRGQQVTLSCSPISGHRSVSWYQQTPGQGLQFLFEYFSETQRNKGNFPGRFSGRQFSNSRSEMNVSTLELGDSALYLCTSSLVGANTDTQYFGPGTRLTVL.

This clonotype was observed many times. This CDR3 reads CSVARTSGETQYF. The CDR3 DNA reads TGCAGCGTGGCCCGGACTAGCGGAGAGACCCAGTACTTC. The chain has TRBV29-1 and TRBJ2-5, with 10 bases aligning to TRBD2. This CDR3 spans 13 amino acids. V gave up 6 bases and J gave up 4 bases; unmatched junction bases: 5. From germline, CDR1 is SQVTM and CDR2 ANQGSEA.

This clonotype was picked up a small number of times. The chain couples TRBV28 to TRBJ2-2; no reliable D call. The CDR3 length is 16 residues. Germline-derived CDR1 and CDR2 are MDHEN and SYDVKM. V lost 5 bases, J lost 3 bases, and 16 bases lay in between. CDR3 in amino acids: CASSPRPGRDTGELFF. CDR3 sequence (DNA): TGTGCCAGCAGTCCCCGCCCGGGTAGGGACACCGGGGAGCTGTTTTTT.

The chain joins TRBV27 to TRBJ2-7, with D possibly being TRBD1 (6 bases). CDR1 is MNHEY, CDR2 SMNVEV, per germline (reference sequence). The CDR3 extends over 12 amino acids. V shed 8 bases and J shed 4 bases, with 12 bases lying between them. This CDR3 reads CASGDIKYEQYF. Written as DNA, the CDR3 is TGTGCCAGCGGGGACATCAAGTACGAGCAGTACTTC.

About this clonotype itself: Relative to the germline gene, one junction end is altered; a read error may explain this. The chain employs TRBV6-1 and TRBJ2-3; a possible D gene is TRBD2 (6 bases). CDR3 length equals 16 residues. From germline, CDR1 is MNHNS and CDR2 SASEGT. The CDR3: CASSGDSQIYTDTQYF. Written as DNA, the CDR3 is TGTGCCAGCAGTGGGGACTCCCAAATATACACAGATACACAGTATTTT.

This clonotype was seen more than once but under ten times. The chain employs TRBV6-6 and TRBJ2-1; the D gene could be TRBD1 or TRBD2 (5 bases each). This CDR3 is built from 15 residues. Trimming shortened V by 2 bases and J by 8 bases, and 16 bases separated the two germline ends. Germline V gene sequence: CDR1 MNHNY, CDR2 SVGAGI (reference sequence). The CDR3 nucleotides read TGTGCCAGCAGTTACGATCCTGGGGGAAATTATGAGCAGTTCTTC. This gives the protein CASSYDPGGNYEQFF.

The chain uses TRBV20-1 and TRBJ2-3; 12 bases agree with TRBD2. The CDR3 length is 15 residues. Germline CDR1 is DFQATT and CDR2 is SNEGSKA (reference sequence). The J segment lost 10 bases and the V segment lost 3 bases, leaving 11 bases of the junction unmatched. Here the CDR3 reads CSARDPTSGGRSQYF. The CDR3 DNA reads as TGCAGTGCTAGGGATCCTACTAGCGGGGGGCGGTCGCAGTATTTT.

The chain is built from TRBV10-3 and TRBJ1-1; D remains unclear. Germline values: CDR1 ENHRY, CDR2 SYGVKD. Trimming shortened V by 0 bases and J by 1 base, and 3 bases separated the two germline ends. The CDR3 runs 13 residues. The chain's CDR3 is CAISESQNTEAFF. CDR3 in DNA: TGTGCCATCAGTGAGTCACAGAACACTGAAGCTTTCTTT.

CDR3 nucleotides: TGCGCCAGCAGCCCTGTGGGGGGGACCTCCTACAATGAGCAGTTCTTC. Translation: CASSPVGGTSYNEQFF. The chain joins TRBV5-1 to TRBJ2-1; 7 bases align to TRBD2. Germline loops: CDR1 SGHRS, CDR2 YFSETQ. Trimming removed 4 bases from V and 0 bases from J; junction bases left unmatched: 7. The CDR3 is 16 amino acids.

V is TRBV18 and J is TRBJ1-2, with D hard to call. CDR3 size: 17 residues. The V end lost 3 bases, the J end lost 5 bases, and 22 bases lay between the germline ends. The V gene's germline CDR1 is KGHSH and CDR2 LQKENI. CDR3 protein: CASSPNPGSLFSYGYTF. The CDR3 DNA follows: TGTGCCAGCTCACCCAACCCGGGATCGCTCTTTAGTTATGGCTACACCTTC.

This clonotype was found a few times. V usage is TRBV9 and J usage is TRBJ1-3; D call uncertain. The CDR3 is made up of 14 amino acids. Germline V gene data show CDR1 as SGDLS and CDR2 as YYNGEE. The V end was cut by 0 bases, the J end by 4 bases, with 8 bases between. In DNA, the CDR3 is TGTGCCAGCAGCGTAGAGGGAAAGGGAAACACCATATATTTT. Protein product: CASSVEGKGNTIYF.

The chain links TRBV27 to TRBJ1-6; maybe TRBD1 (5 bases). This CDR3 is 13 amino acids long. The V and J ends lost 2 bases and 8 bases respectively, with 7 bases between them. Germline-derived CDR1 and CDR2 are MNHEY and SMNVEV (reference sequence). The CDR3 DNA reads as TGTGCCAGCAGTTTAAGGGACTATTCACCCCTCCACTTT. This codes for CASSLRDYSPLHF.

This clonotype was detected ten times or more. The chain links TRBV10-2 to TRBJ2-4, with TRBD2 matching 7 bases. The DNA matches TRBJ2-7 better at its end, which makes the J call doubtful. CDR3 size: 11 residues. The germline V gene has CDR1 WSHSY and CDR2 SAAADI. For the CDR3, the DNA is TGCGCCACCGGGCGGGGGTACGAGCAGTACTTC. Its translation: CATGRGYEQYF.

This clonotype was detected many times. The rearrangement links TRBV20-1 to TRBJ2-4; the D gene is possibly TRBD1 (6 bases). In germline, CDR1 is DFQATT, CDR2 SNEGSKA (reference sequence). Deletions cut 3 bases from V and 0 bases from J, with 12 bases between. The CDR3 extends over 15 amino acids. The CDR3, as DNA: TGCAGTGCTAGGGAACAGGGTCGAGCCAAAAACATTCAGTACTTC. It codes for CSAREQGRAKNIQYF.

The chain has TRBV18 and TRBJ1-1; D gene ambiguous. Germline assignment: CDR1 KGHSH and CDR2 LQKENI. CDR3 length: 15 amino acids. Deletions cut 3 bases from V and 1 base from J, with 12 bases between. The CDR3 bases are TGTGCCAGCTCACCGGGTGGCATCTCGAACACTGAAGCTTTCTTT. Translating it yields CASSPGGISNTEAFF.

This chain connects TRBV12-3 or TRBV12-4 to TRBJ1-2; maybe TRBD1 (5 bases). V lost 3 bases, J lost 2 bases, and 13 bases lay in between. CDR3 length equals 15 residues. CDR3 loop: CASSFRRGINYGYTF. The CDR3 nucleotides read TGTGCCAGCAGTTTCCGACGGGGGATAAACTATGGCTACACCTTC.

This sequence joins TRBV14 and TRBJ2-4; no definite D call. The J call may not be correct, given that the DNA end is closer to TRBJ2-7. Looked up from germline, CDR1 is SGHDN and CDR2 is FVKESK. The CDR3 runs to 13 residues. Here the CDR3 reads CASSQETLLEQYF. For the CDR3, the DNA is TGTGCCAGCAGCCAAGAGACCCTTCTCGAGCAGTACTTC.